The 13 T cell receptor beta chains below all came from one sample that was sequenced in a study of T cells in Graves' hyperthyroidism and ophthalmopathy. Amplification targeted TCR beta CDR3 regions from RNA transcripts. With the HTBI primer set, the TCR CDR3 went through a first round of RT-PCR. Via MiXCR, TCRdb re-called the multiplex PCR reads, giving one row per CDR3 protein. The top ten clones hold roughly 35% of a sample with approximately 370,000 distinct CDR3 sequences, approximately 17% of them seen once. What was sequenced was blood. Receptor source: a woman in her twenties or thirties with Graves' hyperthyroidism that later progressed to Graves' ophthalmopathy.

This clonotype was seen at least ten times. This chain connects TRBV29-1 to TRBJ2-2; D might be TRBD2 (6 bases). The germline V gene encodes CDR1 SQVTM and CDR2 ANQGSEA. Trimming cost V 4 bases and J 4 bases, with 16 bases left between them. The CDR3 sequence is 15 residues long. The CDR3 nucleotides are TGCAGCGTTGGAACGCTAGCGAGCGGCACCGGGGAGCTGTTTTTT. It encodes CSVGTLASGTGELFF.

This clonotype was picked up many times. This chain links TRBV20-1 with TRBJ2-2; tentatively, D is TRBD1 or TRBD2 (5 bases each). With 4 bases removed from V and 6 bases from J, the gap between germline ends came to 12 bases. The CDR3 has 13 amino acids. CDR1 is DFQATT and CDR2 is SNEGSKA in the germline V gene (reference sequence). The CDR3: CSATGPPPGELFF. The CDR3 region has the DNA TGCAGTGCTACGGGACCGCCCCCCGGGGAGCTGTTTTTT.

This clonotype was seen more than once but under ten times. A much larger clonotype is one base distant, so this may be a read error. V and J are TRBV10-3 and TRBJ2-7, with D unresolved. This CDR3 contains 13 residues. Deletions cut 3 bases from V and 3 bases from J, with 9 bases between. CDR1 is ENHRY and CDR2 is SYGVKD in the germline V gene. The DNA of the CDR3 is TGTGCCATCAGTGAAAGGGCTTTCTACGAGCAGTACTTC. Translated, it gives CAISERAFYEQYF.

V usage is TRBV24-1 and J usage is TRBJ2-5; TRBD2 might be the D (5 bases). Per germline, CDR1 KGHDR and CDR2 SFDVKD. V gave up 4 bases and J gave up 5 bases, with 19 bases separating them. The CDR3 covers 16 residues. For the CDR3, the DNA is TGTGCCACCAGTGACCAGATTCGGGGTTCGAGGGAGACCCAGTACTTC. Residues: CATSDQIRGSRETQYF.

This clonotype was observed a few times. This rearrangement joins TRBV5-8 to TRBJ1-2; D ambiguous. Germline CDR1 reads SGHTS; CDR2 reads YDEGEE. The CDR3 runs to 15 residues. Trimming took 0 bases from V and 3 from J, leaving 12 bases between them. As DNA, the CDR3 is TGTGCCAGCAGCTTGGTAGCGGGCGCGGACTATGGCTACACCTTC. This sequence encodes CASSLVAGADYGYTF.

V and J are TRBV20-1 and TRBJ2-3; weak D call: TRBD2 (5 bases). CDR3 length equals 13 residues. Germline V gene lookup returns CDR1 DFQATT and CDR2 SNEGSKA (reference sequence). Deletions cut 3 bases from V and 0 bases from J, with 7 bases between. CDR3 amino acids: CSARTTSTDTQYF. The CDR3 coding sequence is TGCAGTGCTAGGACTACGAGCACAGATACGCAGTATTTT.

This clonotype was observed many times. The CDR3 loop is CASSSRLTGSSYNEQFF. DNA for the CDR3: TGTGCCAGCAGCTCCCGACTCACCGGGAGCTCCTACAATGAGCAGTTCTTC. The rearrangement joins TRBV9 to TRBJ2-1; D is possibly TRBD2 (6 bases). Germline V gene data show CDR1 as SGDLS and CDR2 as YYNGEE. This CDR3 contains 17 residues. V lost 4 bases and J lost 0, with 17 bases in between.

This clonotype was seen at least ten times. The chain combines TRBV4-1 with TRBJ1-2, with D tentatively TRBD1 (5 bases). CDR1 and CDR2 (germline): MGHRA, YSYEKL. The CDR3 is made up of 14 amino acids. The germline V and J ends were trimmed by 0 bases and 8 bases, with 13 bases remaining between them. The CDR3 DNA is TGCGCCAGCAGCCAAGAAGGGGACTGGACGGGCTACACCTTC. Residues: CASSQEGDWTGYTF.

The chain carries TRBV11-2 and TRBJ1-1; D gene uncertain. Trimming took 0 bases from V and 5 from J, leaving 13 bases between them. There are 15 residues in the CDR3. The V gene's germline CDR1 is SGHAT and CDR2 FQNNGV. The CDR3 spells CASSLEGGGWTEAFF. Here the CDR3 DNA reads TGTGCCAGCAGCTTAGAGGGAGGTGGATGGACTGAAGCTTTCTTT.

This clonotype was recorded at least ten times. The genes are TRBV28 and TRBJ1-2; a weak D match, TRBD1 (6 bases). This CDR3 region has 14 residues. V shed 5 bases and J shed 8 bases, with 18 bases lying between them. Per germline, CDR1 MDHEN and CDR2 SYDVKM. The CDR3 here is CASSAVQGREGYTF. Written as DNA, the CDR3 is TGTGCCAGCAGTGCAGTACAGGGACGGGAAGGCTACACCTTC.

The chain links TRBV5-1 to TRBJ2-7, with D maybe TRBD2 (5 bases). V lost 3 bases and J lost 6, with 34 bases in between. The CDR3 length is 20 residues. In germline, CDR1 is SGHRS, CDR2 YFSETQ. CDR3 in amino acids: CASSSRRTASSILRLPEQYF. The CDR3 nucleotides are TGCGCCAGCAGCTCCCGACGGACGGCTAGCTCGATCCTTCGACTACCCGAGCAGTACTTC.

The rearrangement joins TRBV5-1 to TRBJ2-5; D assignment may be TRBD1 or TRBD2 (5 bases each). CDR3 length equals 14 residues. Germline lookup yields CDR1 SGHRS and CDR2 YFSETQ. Trimming pared 4 bases from V and 5 bases from J, leaving 15 bases between. CDR3 residues: CASSPGTGAETQYF. The DNA for the CDR3 is TGCGCCAGCAGCCCCGGGACCGGCGCGGAGACCCAGTACTTC.

The chain couples TRBV29-1 to TRBJ2-3; 8 bases are a match to TRBD2. The CDR3 covers 18 residues. The V segment lost 2 bases and the J segment 3 bases; nucleotides outside the gene matches: 16. Germline loops: CDR1 SQVTM, CDR2 ANQGSEA. The CDR3 nucleotides are TGCAGCGTTGAATATTCCCGGCGGCGGGGGGCGGGGACAGATACGCAGTATTTT. It is translated as CSVEYSRRRGAGTDTQYF.